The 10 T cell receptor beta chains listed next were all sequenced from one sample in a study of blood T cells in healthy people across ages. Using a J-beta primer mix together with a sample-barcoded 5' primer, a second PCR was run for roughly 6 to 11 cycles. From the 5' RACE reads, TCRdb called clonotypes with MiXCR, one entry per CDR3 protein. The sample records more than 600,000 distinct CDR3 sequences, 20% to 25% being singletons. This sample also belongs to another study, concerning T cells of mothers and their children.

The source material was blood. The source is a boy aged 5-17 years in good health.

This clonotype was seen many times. The CDR3 bases are TGTGCCAGCAGTTTAGCTAGTGGTTACGAGCAGTACTTC. Its protein is CASSLASGYEQYF. The rearrangement uses TRBV12-3 or TRBV12-4 and TRBJ2-7; no firm D call. V lost 0 bases to trimming and J lost 4 bases, with 7 bases between them. There are 13 residues in the CDR3.

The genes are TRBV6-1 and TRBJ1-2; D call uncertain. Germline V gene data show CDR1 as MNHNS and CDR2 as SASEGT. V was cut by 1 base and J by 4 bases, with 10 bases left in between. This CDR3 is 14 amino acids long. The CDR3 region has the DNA TGTGCCAGCAGTGAAGGGCCCAGCGGCTATGGCTACACCTTC. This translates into CASSEGPSGYGYTF.

CDR3 amino acids: CASSSSWGQGYNEQFF. CDR3 in DNA: TGTGCCAGCAGCTCTAGCTGGGGACAGGGCTACAATGAGCAGTTCTTC. This chain uses TRBV7-9 with TRBJ2-1; 9 bases match TRBD1. Germline loops: CDR1 SEHNR, CDR2 FQNEAQ (reference sequence). CDR3 size: 16 residues. V lost 4 bases, J lost 3 bases, and 7 bases stayed unmatched.

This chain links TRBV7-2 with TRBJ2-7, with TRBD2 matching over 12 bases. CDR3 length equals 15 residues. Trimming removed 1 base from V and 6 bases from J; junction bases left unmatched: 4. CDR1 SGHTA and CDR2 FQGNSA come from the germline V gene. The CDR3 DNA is TGTGCCAGCAGCTTAGGTCTAGCGGGAGGGTTCGAGCAGTACTTC. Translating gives CASSLGLAGGFEQYF.

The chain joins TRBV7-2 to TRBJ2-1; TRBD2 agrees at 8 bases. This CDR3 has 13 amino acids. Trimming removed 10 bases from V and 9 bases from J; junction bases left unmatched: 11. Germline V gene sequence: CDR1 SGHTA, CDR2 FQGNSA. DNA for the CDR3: TGTGCCACCGGGGGGGTAGAGTCAGGTGAGCAGTTCTTC. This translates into CATGGVESGEQFF.

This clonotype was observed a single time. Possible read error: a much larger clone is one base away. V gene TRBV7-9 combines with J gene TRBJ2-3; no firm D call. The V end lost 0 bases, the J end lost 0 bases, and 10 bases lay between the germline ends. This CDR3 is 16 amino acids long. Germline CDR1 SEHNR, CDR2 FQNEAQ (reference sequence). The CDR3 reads CASSLAQETSTDTQYF. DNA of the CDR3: TGTGCCAGCAGCTTAGCGCAAGAGACTAGCACAGATACGCAGTATTTT.

The CDR3 DNA sequence: TGTGCCATCAGTGTGTCCCGGAACACTGAAGCTTTCTTT. This encodes CAISVSRNTEAFF. The chain uses TRBV10-3 and TRBJ1-1; D gene uncertain. Per the germline V gene, CDR1 is ENHRY and CDR2 is SYGVKD. This CDR3 is built from 13 residues. V was clipped by 4 bases and J by 1 base, with 7 bases between them.

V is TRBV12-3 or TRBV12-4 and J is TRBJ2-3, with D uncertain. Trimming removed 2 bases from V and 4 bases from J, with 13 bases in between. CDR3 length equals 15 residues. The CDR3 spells CASSLLAAAADTQYF. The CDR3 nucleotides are TGTGCCAGCAGTTTATTGGCGGCAGCCGCAGATACGCAGTATTTT.

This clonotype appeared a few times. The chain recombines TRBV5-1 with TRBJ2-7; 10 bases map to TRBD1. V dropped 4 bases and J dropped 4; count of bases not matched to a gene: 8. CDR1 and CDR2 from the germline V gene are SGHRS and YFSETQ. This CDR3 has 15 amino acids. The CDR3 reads CASSDAGTGAYEQYF. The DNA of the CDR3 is TGCGCCAGCAGCGACGCCGGGACAGGGGCATACGAGCAGTACTTC.

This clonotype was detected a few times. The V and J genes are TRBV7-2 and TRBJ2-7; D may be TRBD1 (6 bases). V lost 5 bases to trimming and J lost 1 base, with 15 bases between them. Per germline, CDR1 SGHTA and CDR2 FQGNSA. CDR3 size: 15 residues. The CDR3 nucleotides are TGTGCCAGCAGCCTAACAGGGTATCTTTCCTACGAGCAGTACTTC. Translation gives CASSLTGYLSYEQYF.